This T cell receptor beta chain was found in a study of blood T cell repertoires in COVID-19. Study-level background: T cells, B-cell-depleted T cells, or PBMCs supplied cDNA or gDNA.

In the source study's methods: Amplification of reference gene primers provided the estimated nucleated cell counts. Here immunoSEQ multiplex PCR was the method, and the copy in TCRdb shows in-frame clones only, minus some. The DNA was the basis for D and trimming; V, J and clone size are from that table. In the table there are 150,000 to 200,000 clones, roughly 84% of which are singletons. Those designated as exposed participants met a COVID-19 case within 2 weeks before study entry. This CDR3 contains 13 residues. Germline V gene sequence: CDR1 SQVTM, CDR2 ANQGSEA. V was cut by 4 bases and J by 4 bases, with 10 bases left in between.

The material sequenced was PBMCs or T cells enriched from blood (not recorded which). The receptor was derived from a man aged 65-85 years who had been exposed to COVID-19. The chain links TRBV29-1 to TRBJ1-4; the D is unclear. This CDR3 is CSVARTFNEKLFF. The DNA for the CDR3 is TGCAGCGTTGCACGGACTTTTAATGAAAAACTGTTTTTT.